These 31 T cell receptor beta chains came from one sample sequenced in a study of T cell responses to AZD1222 COVID-19 vaccine (dated by TCRdb to the early 2020s). Interpreted using the paper, the time point label stands for: about 28 days (+/-7) after the second vaccine dose. The library came from the immunoSEQ multiplex PCR assay. The table comes from immuneACCESS by way of TCRdb, which keeps in-frame sequences with V and J called. Part of the clones is missing from these tables; in studies checked, under half for an unresolved V gene and the rest for unknown reasons. Recorded for this sample are tens of thousands of clones; about nine tenths of them occurred a single time. Of the sample, approximately 3.2% falls within the top ten clones. The material sequenced was peripheral blood, taken 28 days after the second AZD1222 dose. These receptors were obtained from an adult who received the AZD1222 COVID-19 vaccine.

DNA of the CDR3: TGTGCCATCAGACGATCAGGGGGCACTGGAAACACCATATATTTT. This encodes CAIRRSGGTGNTIYF. The chain couples TRBV10-3 to TRBJ1-3; 8 nucleotides align to TRBD1. Germline V gives CDR1 ENHRY, CDR2 SYGVKD. V dropped 6 bases and J dropped 2; count of bases not matched to a gene: 6. The CDR3 covers 15 residues.

The chain is built from TRBV24-1 and TRBJ1-1; D gene unclear. In germline, CDR1 is KGHDR, CDR2 SFDVKD. CDR3 length: 12 residues. With 3 bases removed from V and 5 bases from J, the gap between germline ends came to 6 bases. This CDR3 is CATSDGPTEAFF. The CDR3 coding sequence is TGTGCCACCAGTGATGGGCCGACTGAAGCTTTCTTT.

The chain combines TRBV6-5 with TRBJ1-2; D gene uncertain. The CDR3 contains 13 residues. The V and J ends lost 0 bases and 3 bases respectively, with 5 bases between them. Germline V CDR1 and CDR2: MNHEY, SVGAGI. In DNA, the CDR3 is TGTGCCAGCAGTTACTCGGCGGACTATGGCTACACCTTC. Amino acid sequence: CASSYSADYGYTF.

The chain employs TRBV6-6 and TRBJ1-1, with D tentatively TRBD1 (5 bases). The CDR3 is 13 amino acids. CDR1 is MNHNY, CDR2 SVGAGI, per germline (reference sequence). V was trimmed by 5 bases and J by 3 bases, leaving 10 bases between them. CDR3 in DNA: TGTGCCAGCAGTCCAACGGGGGACACTGAAGCTTTCTTT. Its protein product is CASSPTGDTEAFF.

The chain joins TRBV2 to TRBJ1-5; 7 positions match TRBD1. The CDR3 runs 14 residues. With 2 bases clipped from V and 7 bases from J, the junction kept 5 bases outside the gene matches. Germline-derived CDR1 and CDR2 are SNHLY and FYNNEI. This chain's CDR3 is CASSEWAGGQPQHF. The CDR3 bases are TGTGCCAGCAGTGAATGGGCAGGGGGACAGCCCCAGCATTTT.

The rearrangement links TRBV4-2 to TRBJ2-3; TRBD2 matches 9 bases. Germline CDR1 and CDR2: LGHNA and YNFKEQ. This CDR3 region has 16 residues. V shed 0 bases and J 4 bases; nucleotides not matched to a gene: 5. The CDR3 region is CASSQELAGNPDTQYF. CDR3 nucleotide sequence: TGTGCCAGCAGCCAAGAGCTAGCGGGGAACCCAGATACGCAGTATTTT.

This clone has only one observation. V gene TRBV6-5 combines with J gene TRBJ2-7; D gene unclear. The CDR3 has 12 residues. V dropped 8 bases and J dropped 5 bases, with 13 bases sitting between them. Germline V gene lookup returns CDR1 MNHEY and CDR2 SVGAGI. The CDR3 loop reads CASELKENEQYF. The CDR3 DNA follows: TGTGCCAGCGAACTCAAGGAAAACGAGCAGTACTTC.

This chain joins TRBV15 and TRBJ2-7; D may be TRBD1 (6 bases). V lost 0 bases and J 4 bases, leaving 22 bases between the germline ends. Per the germline V gene, CDR1 is LNHNV and CDR2 is YYDKDF (reference sequence). This CDR3 contains 18 residues. CDR3: CATSRDPVRDRTAYEQYF. CDR3 coding DNA: TGTGCCACCAGCAGAGATCCGGTGAGAGATCGGACAGCATACGAGCAGTACTTC.

This clone appeared once. The chain combines TRBV27 with TRBJ2-3, with TRBD1 matching over 8 bases. Germline V gives CDR1 MNHEY, CDR2 SMNVEV (reference sequence). The CDR3 has 16 amino acids. J was trimmed by 2 bases and V by 7 bases; bases with no gene match: 11. In DNA form, the CDR3 reads TGTGCCAGCACGCCCGCAGGGGGCGGTATCACAGATACGCAGTATTTT. Translation: CASTPAGGGITDTQYF.

The chain links TRBV30 to TRBJ1-1; no definite D call. This CDR3 has 11 amino acids. V lost 1 base, J lost 5 bases, and 5 bases lay in between. The germline gives CDR1 GTSNPN, CDR2 SVGIG (reference sequence). The CDR3 sequence: CAWSARTEAFF. CDR3 coding DNA: TGTGCCTGGAGTGCCCGGACTGAAGCTTTCTTT.

The V call is TRBV7-2, the J call TRBJ1-1; D is ambiguous. The CDR3 runs to 12 residues. Per germline, CDR1 SGHTA and CDR2 FQGNSA. V lost 6 bases and J lost 4, with 9 bases in between. Here the CDR3 DNA reads TGTGCCAGCAGTTTCACATTCACTGAAGCTTTCTTT. It is translated as CASSFTFTEAFF.

The chain employs TRBV4-1 and TRBJ1-4; D may be TRBD1 (6 bases). Germline V CDR1 and CDR2: MGHRA, YSYEKL. The CDR3 length is 16 residues. Between the trimmed V and J ends, which lost 0 bases and 7 bases, there was a span of 15 bases. The CDR3 sequence is CASSQDGGGGGEKLFF. As DNA, the CDR3 is TGCGCCAGCAGCCAAGATGGTGGCGGGGGCGGTGAAAAACTGTTTTTT.

V and J are TRBV5-1 and TRBJ2-6; D call uncertain. Trimming took off 0 bases at V and 0 bases at J, with 10 bases between the two ends. The length of the CDR3 is 17 residues. Germline V CDR1 and CDR2: SGHRS, YFSETQ. CDR3 sequence (DNA): TGCGCCAGCAGCTTGGGGGCAGGAGCCTCTGGGGCCAACGTCCTGACTTTC. Translating gives CASSLGAGASGANVLTF. The full variable domain, with the rest looked up from reference TRBV5-1 and TRBJ2-6, is KAGVTQTPRYLIKTRGQQVTLSCSPISGHRSVSWYQQTPGQGLQFLFEYFSETQRNKGNFPGRFSGRQFSNSRSEMNVSTLELGDSALYLCASSLGAGASGANVLTFGAGSRLTVL.

This clone was counted a few times. The V and J genes are TRBV29-1 and TRBJ2-7, with D tentatively TRBD2 (6 bases). Looked up from germline, CDR1 is SQVTM and CDR2 is ANQGSEA. The CDR3 totals 14 residues. V lost 4 bases and J lost 1, with 14 bases in between. The CDR3 sequence is CSVVGGSGSYEQYF. The DNA for the CDR3 is TGCAGCGTTGTAGGAGGGTCTGGATCCTACGAGCAGTACTTC.

V usage is TRBV6-5 and J usage is TRBJ2-7, with a tentative D call TRBD1 (6 bases). Trimming removed 6 bases at V and 3 bases at J, with 18 bases between. The germline V gene encodes CDR1 MNHEY and CDR2 SVGAGI. This CDR3 is built from 15 residues. CDR3 amino acids: CASSSNPGHSYEQYF. In nucleotides, the CDR3 is TGTGCCAGCAGCTCTAATCCGGGACACAGCTACGAGCAGTACTTC.

This sequence joins TRBV10-2 and TRBJ1-5; TRBD1 matches 8 bases. Germline V gene lookup returns CDR1 WSHSY and CDR2 SAAADI. Trimming at V came to 5 bases and at J to 3 bases, leaving 9 bases not matched to a gene. The CDR3 length is 16 residues. The CDR3 reads CASSKRTGTTNQPQHF. In DNA form, the CDR3 reads TGCGCCAGCAGTAAACGGACAGGGACGACCAATCAGCCCCAGCATTTT.

J is TRBJ2-4 and V is TRBV15; tentative D call: TRBD2 (6 bases). The V gene's germline CDR1 is LNHNV and CDR2 YYDKDF (reference sequence). CDR3 length: 14 residues. Trimming left V 5 bases short and J 5 bases short, with 13 bases between. The CDR3 region has the DNA TGTGCCACCAGCGCTCCGGGAGAAGAAAACATTCAGTACTTC. Translating it yields CATSAPGEENIQYF.

This chain connects TRBV4-1 to TRBJ2-2; 7 bases agree with TRBD2. This CDR3 is built from 13 residues. Looked up from germline, CDR1 is MGHRA and CDR2 is YSYEKL. Trimming cost V 6 bases and J 5 bases; bases outside gene matches: 3. The CDR3 sequence is CASRQGGTGELFF. The CDR3 nucleotides read TGCGCCAGCAGGCAGGGAGGGACCGGGGAGCTGTTTTTT.

In nucleotides, the CDR3 is TGTGCCAGCTCTCCTACCCGGGGACCAAATCAGCCCCAGCATTTT. Its translation is CASSPTRGPNQPQHF. The chain has TRBV18 and TRBJ1-5; tentative D call: TRBD1 (5 bases). The CDR3 has 15 residues. Trimming pared 6 bases from V and 4 bases from J, leaving 16 bases between. CDR1 and CDR2 from the germline V gene are KGHSH and LQKENI.

V and J are TRBV12-3 or TRBV12-4 and TRBJ2-2; D is ambiguous. The CDR3 totals 13 residues. Deletions cut 6 bases from V and 10 bases from J, with 15 bases between. This chain's CDR3 is CASRDQNPLELFF. CDR3 coding DNA: TGTGCCAGCAGAGACCAAAACCCCTTGGAGCTGTTTTTT.

V usage is TRBV27 and J usage is TRBJ1-2; D unclear. Between the trimmed V and J ends, which lost 6 bases and 2 bases, there was a span of 13 bases. The CDR3 sequence is 14 residues long. The germline V gene has CDR1 MNHEY and CDR2 SMNVEV (reference sequence). This chain's CDR3 is CASSPSRVNYGYTF. As DNA, the CDR3 is TGTGCCAGCAGCCCCTCGAGGGTGAACTATGGCTACACCTTC.

The J gene is TRBJ1-1, the V gene TRBV3-1 (or the pseudogene TRBV3-2), with TRBD1 as a possible D gene (6 bases). The CDR3 covers 13 residues. Trimming pared 6 bases from V and 1 base from J, leaving 9 bases between. Germline V lookup: CDR1 LGHDT, CDR2 YNNKEL (reference sequence). This chain's CDR3 is CASSETGNTEAFF. CDR3 sequence (DNA): TGTGCCAGCAGTGAGACAGGGAACACTGAAGCTTTCTTT.

J is TRBJ1-2 and V is TRBV9; tentative D call: TRBD1 (5 bases). This CDR3 spans 17 amino acids. The germline V gene has CDR1 SGDLS and CDR2 YYNGEE. Trimming left V 0 bases short and J 8 bases short, with 23 bases between. CDR3 in DNA: TGTGCCAGCAGCGTAGTGCGGTGGGGCAGGGCGGAATTCGGCTACACCTTC. Protein sequence: CASSVVRWGRAEFGYTF.

The chain has TRBV7-2 and TRBJ1-4; maybe TRBD1 (5 bases). Germline CDR1 SGHTA, CDR2 FQGNSA. V dropped 6 bases and J dropped 7 bases, with 9 bases sitting between them. The CDR3 contains 12 residues. The CDR3 bases are TGTGCCAGCAGGGGGGACGGTGAAAAACTGTTTTTT. It is translated as CASRGDGEKLFF.

A single count supports this clone. V gene TRBV19 combines with J gene TRBJ2-5; no reliable D call. The CDR3 sequence is 14 residues long. Trimming cost V 0 bases and J 3 bases, with 8 bases left between them. Germline CDR1 reads LNHDA; CDR2 reads SQIVND (reference sequence). The CDR3 DNA follows: TGTGCCAGTAGTATAGATCCGGCGAAAGAGACCCAGTACTTC. As protein: CASSIDPAKETQYF.

V gene TRBV6-4 combines with J gene TRBJ1-4; possible D gene TRBD1, 5 bases. The V and J ends lost 5 bases and 12 bases respectively, with 19 bases between them. The germline CDR1 and CDR2 sequences are MRHNA and SNTAGT. The CDR3 extends over 14 amino acids. The CDR3, as DNA: TGTGCCAGCAGTCAGTTTTCACACTCGACAGAACTGTTTTTT. Its translation: CASSQFSHSTELFF.

The J gene is TRBJ1-3, the V gene TRBV9; possible D gene TRBD1, 5 bases. Germline-derived CDR1 and CDR2 are SGDLS and YYNGEE. The CDR3 is 15 residues long. The V gene lost 3 bases and the J gene lost 3 bases, with 13 bases spanning the gap. The CDR3 protein is CASSGPRGGGNTIYF. CDR3 DNA: TGTGCCAGCAGCGGACCTCGCGGGGGTGGAAACACCATATATTTT. Filled out from reference TRBV9 and TRBJ1-3, the complete variable domain reads DSGVTQTPKHLITATGQRVTLRCSPRSGDLSVYWYQQSLDQGLQFLIQYYNGEERAKGNILERFSAQQFPDLHSELNLSSLELGDSALYFCASSGPRGGGNTIYFGEGSWLTVV.

This clone was seen a handful of times. The rearrangement joins TRBV11-2 to TRBJ1-6; no clear D. The CDR3 consists of 14 residues. V was clipped by 5 bases and J by 14 bases, with 19 bases between them. The germline CDR1 and CDR2 sequences are SGHAT and FQNNGV. CDR3: CASSTTSLTGTLHF. The DNA for the CDR3 is TGTGCCAGCAGCACCACCTCTCTCACGGGAACCCTCCACTTT.

V usage is TRBV9 and J usage is TRBJ1-1; D is undetermined. V lost 3 bases, J lost 0 bases, and 15 bases lay in between. The V gene's germline CDR1 is SGDLS and CDR2 YYNGEE. The CDR3 sequence is 16 residues long. The CDR3 loop is CASSADQASMNTEAFF. The CDR3, as DNA: TGTGCCAGCAGCGCAGATCAGGCCTCCATGAACACTGAAGCTTTCTTT.

The genes are TRBV27 and TRBJ2-7, with TRBD1 as a possible D gene (5 bases). The ends were cut back, 2 bases at V and 0 bases at J, with 11 bases in the middle. The CDR3 sequence is 15 residues long. Germline V gives CDR1 MNHEY, CDR2 SMNVEV (reference sequence). CDR3 DNA sequence: TGTGCCAGCAGTTTACAGGGCTCAATCTCCTACGAGCAGTACTTC. As protein: CASSLQGSISYEQYF.

The V gene is TRBV25-1, the J gene TRBJ1-2; D unclear. CDR3 length: 14 residues. V gave up 2 bases and J gave up 0 bases, with 7 bases separating them. CDR1 MGHDK and CDR2 SYGVNS come from the germline V gene. The CDR3 loop is CASSETPANYGYTF. CDR3 in DNA: TGTGCCAGCAGTGAAACCCCAGCTAACTATGGCTACACCTTC.